Each of the 24 T cell receptor beta chains below was sequenced from the same sample in a study of T cells and Merkel cell carcinoma outcomes. The data were produced by immunoSEQ multiplex PCR, yet TCRdb's version contains in-frame clones alone and is incomplete. The sample comprises 2,000 or so clones, around 90% of which are singletons, and 6.6% rests with the top ten. The sample consisted of tumor tissue from Merkel cell carcinoma. The receptors come from a human donor with Merkel cell carcinoma.

Comments on this clone: At one end the junction does not follow the germline gene, possibly because of a read error. The chain uses TRBV27 and TRBJ1-2; weak D call: TRBD1 (5 bases). This CDR3 region has 11 residues. Germline CDR1 is MNHEY and CDR2 is SMNVEV (reference sequence). The CDR3 sequence is CASSVPGPLAF. CDR3 in DNA: TGTGCCAGCAGTGTCCCGGGACCGCTTGCCTTC.

This rearrangement joins TRBV6-4 to TRBJ1-1, with 8 bases aligning to TRBD1. V lost 2 bases and J lost 1; bases outside the gene matches: 9. The CDR3 runs to 17 residues. Germline CDR1 reads MRHNA; CDR2 reads SNTAGT. The CDR3 bases are TGTGCCAGCAGTGACCCCACGGACAGGGATTCGAACACTGAAGCTTTCTTT. As protein: CASSDPTDRDSNTEAFF.

The V gene is TRBV5-1, the J gene TRBJ2-7; tentatively, D is TRBD1 (6 bases). This CDR3 has 16 amino acids. Trimming took off 4 bases at V and 0 bases at J, with 17 bases between the two ends. Per germline, CDR1 SGHRS and CDR2 YFSETQ. This chain's CDR3 is CASSLPGHLDSYEQYF. In DNA, the CDR3 is TGCGCCAGCAGCCTCCCGGGACATCTAGACTCCTACGAGCAGTACTTC.

Note on this clone: Other DNA sequences from this sample encode an identical CDR3 as well. The chain has TRBV29-1 and TRBJ2-7; D unresolved. Germline lookup yields CDR1 SQVTM and CDR2 ANQGSEA. V gave up 3 bases and J gave up 3 bases, with 12 bases separating them. The CDR3 extends over 13 amino acids. CDR3 DNA sequence: TGCAGCGTTGAGGGTTCAGACAACTACGAGCAGTACTTC. Amino acid sequence: CSVEGSDNYEQYF.

The chain's CDR3 is CSVKQTGGVGANVLTF. The CDR3 bases are TGCAGCGTCAAGCAGACAGGGGGCGTTGGGGCCAACGTCCTGACTTTC. The chain couples TRBV29-1 to TRBJ2-6, with TRBD1 matching over 10 bases. This CDR3 has 16 amino acids. Trimming cost V 6 bases and J 3 bases; bases outside gene matches: 8. From germline, CDR1 is SQVTM and CDR2 ANQGSEA. Full variable domain (rest looked up from reference TRBV29-1 and TRBJ2-6): SAVISQKPSRDICQRGTSLTIQCQVDSQVTMMFWYRQQPGQSLTLIATANQGSEATYESGFVIDKFPISRPNLTFSTLTVSNMSPEDSSIYLCSVKQTGGVGANVLTFGAGSRLTVL.

CDR3 loop: CASSIPRGPQHF. CDR3 bases: TGTGCCAGCAGTATTCCCCGAGGGCCCCAGCATTTT. The V gene is TRBV6-5, the J gene TRBJ1-5, with D unclear. V lost 5 bases and J lost 9, with 11 bases in between. The CDR3 spans 12 residues. Germline CDR1 MNHEY, CDR2 SVGAGI.

The chain couples TRBV11-2 to TRBJ2-7; D is unresolved. This CDR3 is 14 amino acids long. V lost 5 bases, J lost 3 bases, and 14 bases lay in between. Germline lookup yields CDR1 SGHAT and CDR2 FQNNGV. CDR3 protein: CASSVKAGNYEQYF. In DNA form, the CDR3 reads TGTGCCAGCAGCGTTAAGGCAGGAAACTACGAGCAGTACTTC.

The sample holds one count of this clone. The rearrangement links TRBV11-2 to TRBJ2-5, with a weak D call TRBD2 (6 bases). CDR3 length: 13 amino acids. V was trimmed by 0 bases and J by 5 bases, leaving 7 bases between them. CDR1 and CDR2 from the germline V gene are SGHAT and FQNNGV. CDR3 nucleotide sequence: TGTGCCAGCAGCTTAGATCGGGAGGAGACCCAGTACTTC. It encodes CASSLDREETQYF.

The chain's CDR3 is CASRLRNTEAFF. Written as DNA, the CDR3 is TGTGCCAGCAGACTGAGGAACACTGAAGCTTTCTTT. V gene TRBV4-2 combines with J gene TRBJ1-1; D is unresolved. The V gene's germline CDR1 is LGHNA and CDR2 YNFKEQ. V was pared by 6 bases and J by 1 base, with 6 bases between. The CDR3 is made up of 12 amino acids.

V usage is TRBV30 and J usage is TRBJ2-3; tentative D call: TRBD2 (5 bases). V was cut by 3 bases and J by 4 bases, with 8 bases left in between. This CDR3 contains 12 residues. Germline assignment: CDR1 GTSNPN and CDR2 SVGIG (reference sequence). CDR3 amino acids: CAWSGDADTQYF. The CDR3 DNA reads TGTGCCTGGAGCGGGGATGCAGATACGCAGTATTTT. Drawing the rest from reference TRBV30 and TRBJ2-3, the complete variable domain is SQTIHQWPATLVQPVGSPLSLECTVEGTSNPNLYWYRQAAGRGLQLLFYSVGIGQISSEVPQNLSASRPQDRQFILSSKKLLLSDSGFYLCAWSGDADTQYFGPGTRLTVL.

This chain links TRBV7-9 with TRBJ2-7; perhaps TRBD1 as D (5 bases). Trimming removed 5 bases from V and 5 bases from J, with 10 bases in between. CDR3 length: 12 amino acids. The germline V gene has CDR1 SEHNR and CDR2 FQNEAQ (reference sequence). CDR3 amino acids: CASSPGFNEQYF. For the CDR3, the DNA is TGTGCCAGCAGCCCAGGGTTTAACGAGCAGTACTTC.

The chain employs TRBV9 and TRBJ2-7; TRBD2 matches at 7 bases. This CDR3 region has 14 residues. The germline CDR1 and CDR2 sequences are SGDLS and YYNGEE. V shed 4 bases and J 7 bases; nucleotides not matched to a gene: 11. The DNA of the CDR3 is TGTGCCAGCAGCCTAGCTAGCGGAAGGGGTGAGCAGTACTTC. Residues: CASSLASGRGEQYF.

V and J are TRBV27 and TRBJ2-1, with unresolved D. V lost 5 bases to trimming and J lost 6 bases, with 20 bases between them. The CDR3 has 16 amino acids. In germline, CDR1 is MNHEY, CDR2 SMNVEV (reference sequence). The chain's CDR3 is CASSTTSSGRSNEQFF. The CDR3 coding sequence is TGTGCCAGCAGTACTACCTCCTCGGGTCGGAGCAATGAGCAGTTCTTC.

The CDR3 region has the DNA TGCGCCAGCAGCTCCCAAAACGGGCGGAAAGCTTTCTTT. Translation: CASSSQNGRKAFF. The chain has TRBV5-1 and TRBJ1-1; D call uncertain. The CDR3 is made up of 13 amino acids. Germline assignment: CDR1 SGHRS and CDR2 YFSETQ. Deletions cut 3 bases from V and 9 bases from J, with 15 bases between.

The genes are TRBV2 and TRBJ1-5; D possibly corresponds to TRBD1 (5 bases). Germline V lookup: CDR1 SNHLY, CDR2 FYNNEI. The CDR3 totals 15 residues. Trimming removed 6 bases from V and 0 bases from J, with 12 bases in between. The DNA of the CDR3 is TGTGCCAGCAGGGGTACAGGTTTTAGCAATCAGCCCCAGCATTTT. Its translation is CASRGTGFSNQPQHF.

The chain carries TRBV29-1 and TRBJ2-5, with TRBD1 identical over 8 bases. Looked up from germline, CDR1 is SQVTM and CDR2 is ANQGSEA. Germline trimming cut 7 bases from V and 1 base from J; bases unmatched to any gene: 5. The CDR3 spans 13 residues. CDR3 amino acids: CSGDRGRQETQYF. The CDR3 DNA reads TGCAGCGGCGACAGGGGACGCCAAGAGACCCAGTACTTC.

This clone was seen only once. The junction and the germline gene differ at one end; a read error may be behind it. The rearrangement links TRBV7-2 to TRBJ2-2; D ambiguous. The germline CDR1 and CDR2 sequences are SGHTA and FQGNSA. The CDR3 extends over 15 amino acids. The CDR3 protein is CANSPGPSNTGELFF. In nucleotides, the CDR3 is TGTGCCAACAGCCCTGGACCGTCGAACACCGGGGAGCTGTTTTTT. Together with reference TRBV7-2 and TRBJ2-2, the CDR3 gives the full variable domain: GAGVSQSPSNKVTEKGKDVELRCDPISGHTALYWYRQSLGQGLEFLIYFQGNSAPDKSGLPSDRFSAERTGGSVSTLTIQRTQQEDSAVYLCANSPGPSNTGELFFGEGSRLTVL.

This clone has a single count. The chain carries TRBV10-1 and TRBJ1-6; 7 bases align to TRBD1. The CDR3 consists of 14 residues. Germline CDR1 is WNHNN and CDR2 is SYGVQD (reference sequence). V lost 5 bases to trimming and J lost 10 bases; unmatched junction nucleotides: 8. This chain's CDR3 is CASSRDRAGSPLHF. DNA of the CDR3: TGCGCCAGCAGTCGTGACAGGGCGGGCTCACCCCTCCACTTT.

Of note for this clone: Relative to the germline gene, one junction end is altered; a read error may explain this. The V and J genes are TRBV20-1 and TRBJ2-7, with D possibly matching TRBD1 (6 bases). Germline CDR1 DFQATT, CDR2 SNEGSKA (reference sequence). CDR3 size: 11 residues. The CDR3: CSATTGKEQYF. The CDR3 DNA reads as TGCAGTGCTACCACAGGGAAGGAGCAATACTTC.

The chain has TRBV19 and TRBJ2-7; maybe TRBD2 (6 bases). The CDR3 runs to 14 residues. Trimming removed 7 bases at V and 3 bases at J, with 16 bases between. CDR1 is LNHDA, CDR2 SQIVND, per germline (reference sequence). The CDR3 sequence: CASKRGEGNYEQYF. DNA of the CDR3: TGTGCCAGTAAACGCGGGGAAGGTAACTACGAGCAGTACTTC.

This clone appeared once. The V and J genes are TRBV10-2 and TRBJ1-2, with D uncertain. This CDR3 is built from 12 residues. The V end lost 0 bases, the J end lost 7 bases, and 6 bases lay between the germline ends. Germline V CDR1 and CDR2: WSHSY, SAAADI. The CDR3 coding sequence is TGCGCCAGCAGTGAGTCAGGCGGTGGCTACACCTTC. It yields the protein CASSESGGGYTF.

J is TRBJ2-2 and V is TRBV14; D may match TRBD1 or TRBD2 (7 bases each). Germline V gene data show CDR1 as SGHDN and CDR2 as FVKESK. CDR3 length equals 16 residues. V dropped 6 bases and J dropped 0 bases, with 14 bases sitting between them. The CDR3 spells CASRGGDSTNTGELFF. The CDR3 DNA follows: TGTGCCAGCAGGGGAGGGGACAGTACGAACACCGGGGAGCTGTTTTTT.

The chain recombines TRBV27 with TRBJ1-1, with a weak D call TRBD1 (5 bases). Germline V lookup: CDR1 MNHEY, CDR2 SMNVEV (reference sequence). The CDR3 runs to 14 residues. V shed 4 bases and J shed 6 bases, with 15 bases lying between them. CDR3 residues: CASSWNSGTAEAFF. Written as DNA, the CDR3 is TGTGCCAGCAGTTGGAACTCCGGGACCGCTGAAGCTTTCTTT.

Turning to this clone: An end of the junction differs from the germline gene, which may be a read error. The chain couples TRBV11-2 to TRBJ2-1, with 11 bases fitting TRBD1. Germline V gene data show CDR1 as SGHAT and CDR2 as FQNNGV. This CDR3 has 17 amino acids. The CDR3 reads CASSTTGQGAVINEQFF. In nucleotides, the CDR3 is TGTGCTAGCAGCACCACAGGACAGGGGGCGGTAATTAATGAGCAGTTCTTC.